This T cell receptor (beta chain) was found in a study of post-analysis software for immune sequencing data. Study results and limitations: Multiple sclerosis patients showed significantly lower normalized Chao1 diversity than controls did.

Sequencing libraries made from TCR beta cDNA carried unique molecular identifiers. TCRdb re-analysed the PCR reads in MiXCR, keeping a single row per CDR3 protein. The sample lists almost 700,000 distinct CDR3 sequences; 55% to 60% were seen once. With respect to this clonotype: The antigen is undetermined.

The source is a girl aged 2 to 9 with multiple sclerosis. The sequenced material came from blood.

The CDR3 nucleotides read TGTGCCAGCAGCTGGACTAGCGGGGTCCAAGAGACCCAGTACTTC. Amino acid sequence: CASSWTSGVQETQYF. The chain employs TRBV7-2 and TRBJ2-5; TRBD2 aligns across 12 bases. This CDR3 region has 15 residues. Germline loops: CDR1 SGHTA, CDR2 FQGNSA. The trim removed 4 bases at V and 1 base at J, leaving 1 base unmatched.